What follows is one T cell receptor beta chain and its context. Antigen specificity is unknown. Each CDR3 protein gets one entry after TCRdb re-called the 5' RACE reads with MiXCR. The repertoire holds fewer than 350,000 distinct CDR3 sequences, with approximately 4.5% as singletons. This specimen comes from a study of T cells after yellow fever vaccination. General observations from the study: CD4 and CD8 compartments shared a small share of clonotypes.

The germline gives CDR1 SGDLS, CDR2 YYNGEE. The CDR3 consists of 15 residues. J gave up 5 bases and V 4 bases, and 4 bases lay outside the gene matches. The chain combines TRBV9 with TRBJ2-1, with 12 bases that match TRBD2. Source: PBMCs, taken 15 days after the yellow fever booster vaccination. The clonotype comes from a man aged 18 to 30 who received the YFV17D yellow fever vaccine. CDR3 nucleotides: TGTGCCAGCAGCCTAGCGGGGGGGAGCCACAATGAGCAGTTCTTC. Residues: CASSLAGGSHNEQFF.